The 27 T cell receptor beta chains in this list originate from one sample, sequenced in a study of blood T cell repertoires in COVID-19. Data came from immunoSEQ multiplex PCR; TCRdb stores just in-frame clones and leaves some out. Among approximately 32,000 clones listed, over 75% were seen once. Sequencing used peripheral blood. These receptors all stem from a man aged 60-69 years with active COVID-19.

This clone was counted once. The chain combines TRBV2 with TRBJ1-3; D might be TRBD1 (5 bases). Germline V gene data show CDR1 as SNHLY and CDR2 as FYNNEI. The ends were cut back, 4 bases at V and 0 bases at J, with 13 bases in the middle. This CDR3 spans 16 amino acids. The CDR3 sequence: CASSARASLSGNTIYF. CDR3 coding DNA: TGTGCCAGCAGTGCCAGGGCCTCCCTCTCTGGAAACACCATATATTTT.

This sequence joins TRBV12-1 and TRBJ2-7; no check of the table's D call, TRBD1, against the DNA was made. TRBV12-1 corresponds to a pseudogene. The CDR3 covers 17 residues. CDR3 bases: TGTGCCAGCACCTTCCCGGTTAGAACAGAGTTAGACTACGAGCAGTACTTC. Amino acid sequence: CASTFPVRTELDYEQYF.

The CDR3 DNA sequence: TGTGCCAGCAGCCTACAGGGGCTCTATGGCTACACCTTC. Encoded protein: CASSLQGLYGYTF. V gene TRBV6-6 combines with J gene TRBJ1-2; 7 bases fit TRBD1. The CDR3 totals 13 residues. V trimming: 6 bases; J trimming: 4 bases; junction bases outside the gene matches: 5. Germline V gene lookup returns CDR1 MNHNY and CDR2 SVGAGI (reference sequence).

The rearrangement uses TRBV14 and TRBJ2-5; TRBD1 aligns across 7 bases. CDR3 length equals 15 residues. J lost 5 bases, V lost 2 bases, and 8 bases had no gene match. Germline values: CDR1 SGHDN, CDR2 FVKESK. The CDR3 loop reads CASSQFTGVSETQYF. The CDR3 DNA sequence: TGTGCCAGCAGCCAATTTACAGGGGTTTCGGAGACCCAGTACTTC.

This chain uses TRBV15 with TRBJ2-3; 8 bases are shared with TRBD2. Germline V gene data show CDR1 as LNHNV and CDR2 as YYDKDF (reference sequence). The CDR3 length is 16 residues. V was pared by 0 bases and J by 2 bases, with 4 bases of the junction left unmatched. The chain's CDR3 is CATSRDSGGLTDTQYF. The CDR3 DNA is TGTGCCACCAGCAGAGATTCGGGGGGGCTCACAGATACGCAGTATTTT.

This clone was seen a few times. This chain connects TRBV19 to TRBJ1-5; 7 nucleotides align to TRBD1. CDR1 LNHDA and CDR2 SQIVND come from the germline V gene (reference sequence). The CDR3 is 13 residues long. V shed 5 bases, J shed 7 bases, and the junction held 5 bases outside the gene matches. The chain's CDR3 is CASSDRVNQPQHF. The CDR3 region has the DNA TGTGCCAGTAGTGACAGGGTAAACCAGCCCCAGCATTTT.

The V call is TRBV4-1, the J call TRBJ1-2; 8 bases are a match to TRBD1. Germline assignment: CDR1 MGHRA and CDR2 YSYEKL. Losses at the gene ends were 5 bases for V and 7 bases for J; bases not matched to a gene: 9. The CDR3 is made up of 14 amino acids. CDR3 sequence: CASSLQNRGVGYTF. DNA for the CDR3: TGCGCCAGCAGCTTACAAAACAGGGGGGTTGGCTACACCTTC.

The chain couples TRBV18 to TRBJ1-2; 7 nucleotides line up with TRBD1. This CDR3 comprises 13 residues. V lost 2 bases and J lost 3; bases outside the gene matches: 0. The germline V gene encodes CDR1 KGHSH and CDR2 LQKENI. This CDR3 is CASSPGTDYGYTF. The CDR3 bases are TGTGCCAGCTCACCAGGGACAGACTATGGCTACACCTTC.

The chain combines TRBV12-3 or TRBV12-4 with TRBJ2-5; TRBD2 is a possible D gene (5 bases). CDR3 length: 13 residues. Deletions cut 6 bases from V and 4 bases from J, with 12 bases between. The CDR3 here is CASSPSEGETQYF. Here the CDR3 DNA reads TGTGCCAGCAGCCCGAGTGAGGGAGAGACCCAGTACTTC.

This clone was seen a few times. DNA for the CDR3: TGCAGCGTGCGCACCGGCGAGGGTCAGCCCCAGCATTTT. The encoded protein is CSVRTGEGQPQHF. The rearrangement links TRBV29-1 to TRBJ1-5; the D is unclear. Per germline, CDR1 SQVTM and CDR2 ANQGSEA. Deletions cut 6 bases from V and 6 bases from J, with 15 bases between. This CDR3 has 13 residues. The whole variable domain, remainder taken from reference TRBV29-1 and TRBJ1-5, is SAVISQKPSRDICQRGTSLTIQCQVDSQVTMMFWYRQQPGQSLTLIATANQGSEATYESGFVIDKFPISRPNLTFSTLTVSNMSPEDSSIYLCSVRTGEGQPQHFGDGTRLSIL.

The V and J genes are TRBV2 and TRBJ1-5, with TRBD1 matching over 8 bases. The CDR3 covers 15 residues. CDR1 and CDR2 from the germline V gene are SNHLY and FYNNEI. Germline trimming cut 6 bases from V and 1 base from J; bases unmatched to any gene: 5. The DNA for the CDR3 is TGTGCCAGCAGCAGGACAGGGTCGAGCAATCAGCCCCAGCATTTT. The encoded protein is CASSRTGSSNQPQHF.

V usage is TRBV19 and J usage is TRBJ2-3, with D tentatively TRBD1 (5 bases). This CDR3 region has 15 residues. Per germline, CDR1 LNHDA and CDR2 SQIVND (reference sequence). The V end lost 7 bases, the J end lost 0 bases, and 14 bases lay between the germline ends. CDR3 sequence reads: CASTRAGQSTDTQYF. The CDR3, as DNA: TGTGCCAGTACCAGGGCAGGACAAAGCACAGATACGCAGTATTTT.

There are a few counts of this clone. The J gene is TRBJ1-5, the V gene TRBV11-3; no definite D call. Trimming removed 4 bases at V and 8 bases at J, with 6 bases between. This CDR3 has 11 residues. CDR1 and CDR2 from the germline V gene are SGHNT and YENEEA. CDR3 DNA: TGTGCCAGCAGCTCCAGTGAGCCCCAGCATTTT. Its protein is CASSSSEPQHF.

V and J are TRBV4-3 and TRBJ1-1; 10 bases line up with TRBD1. The CDR3 loop spans 15 amino acids. The J segment lost 6 bases and the V segment lost 4 bases, leaving 8 bases of the junction unmatched. Germline assignment: CDR1 LGHNA and CDR2 YSLEER. The DNA of the CDR3 is TGCGCCAGCAGCCCCCGCGGGACAGGGGAAGCTGAAGCTTTCTTT. Amino acid sequence: CASSPRGTGEAEAFF.

Only a few counts were recorded for this clone. V is TRBV5-8 and J is TRBJ1-4; the D is unclear. In germline, CDR1 is SGHTS, CDR2 YDEGEE. This CDR3 contains 15 residues. V lost 3 bases and J lost 7, with 16 bases in between. The CDR3 DNA is TGTGCCAGCAGCTACGACCTTGGCGGGAGTGAAAAACTGTTTTTT. Its translation: CASSYDLGGSEKLFF.

This clone has a single count. The chain joins TRBV20-1 to TRBJ1-5; TRBD1 matches at 7 bases. This CDR3 has 14 residues. Germline loops: CDR1 DFQATT, CDR2 SNEGSKA (reference sequence). The V segment lost 3 bases and the J segment 3 bases; nucleotides outside the gene matches: 5. CDR3 loop: CSASADRINQPQHF. CDR3 nucleotides: TGCAGTGCTAGTGCGGACAGGATCAATCAGCCCCAGCATTTT.

The CDR3, as DNA: TGCGCCAGCAGCCAAGGGGGGCAGGGAACAGATACGCAGTATTTT. Its protein is CASSQGGQGTDTQYF. The chain joins TRBV4-3 to TRBJ2-3, with D possibly being TRBD1 (6 bases). The CDR3 spans 15 residues. V was pared by 1 base and J by 3 bases, with 11 bases between. Germline V gene sequence: CDR1 LGHNA, CDR2 YSLEER.

The rearrangement joins TRBV29-1 to TRBJ1-2, with a tentative D call TRBD1 (6 bases). V lost 5 bases to trimming and J lost 4 bases, with 11 bases between them. The germline V gene encodes CDR1 SQVTM and CDR2 ANQGSEA. The CDR3 is 12 amino acids. The CDR3: CSVRDRFYGYTF. In nucleotides, the CDR3 is TGCAGCGTTCGTGACAGGTTCTATGGCTACACCTTC.

V gene TRBV6-5 combines with J gene TRBJ2-7; weak D call: TRBD2 (6 bases). CDR3 size: 13 residues. Germline V gene sequence: CDR1 MNHEY, CDR2 SVGAGI. V was trimmed by 0 bases and J by 3 bases, leaving 6 bases between them. CDR3 DNA: TGTGCCAGCAGTTACTCCGGGAGCTACGAGCAGTACTTC. Translation: CASSYSGSYEQYF.

The chain employs TRBV7-2 and TRBJ2-3; tentative D call: TRBD2 (6 bases). CDR3 length: 15 residues. Germline V gives CDR1 SGHTA, CDR2 FQGNSA. V gave up 1 base and J gave up 1 base, with 9 bases separating them. The CDR3 DNA reads as TGTGCCAGCAGCTTAGGGCCGGGGGGCACAGATACGCAGTATTTT. It yields the protein CASSLGPGGTDTQYF.

The chain has TRBV11-1 and TRBJ2-5; 7 bases align to TRBD2. Germline loops: CDR1 SGHAT, CDR2 FQDESV (reference sequence). The trim removed 5 bases at V and 4 bases at J, leaving 4 bases unmatched. The CDR3 consists of 13 residues. CDR3 coding DNA: TGTGCCAGCAGCCCAGGGACTATAGAGACCCAGTACTTC. Residues: CASSPGTIETQYF.

The chain combines TRBV2 with TRBJ2-7, with a possible D match to TRBD1 (6 bases). V was trimmed by 5 bases and J by 2 bases, leaving 16 bases between them. There are 15 residues in the CDR3. The germline V gene has CDR1 SNHLY and CDR2 FYNNEI. The CDR3: CASSKPGHPTYEQYF. CDR3 DNA: TGTGCCAGCAGTAAGCCGGGACACCCAACCTACGAGCAGTACTTC.

CDR3 in amino acids: CASSLARGTSGKTYEQYF. The CDR3 DNA follows: TGTGCCAGCAGCTTAGCCCGCGGGACTAGCGGAAAGACCTACGAGCAGTACTTC. The chain recombines TRBV11-3 with TRBJ2-7; 11 bases are a match to TRBD2. With 1 base clipped from V and 2 bases from J, the junction kept 10 bases outside the gene matches. This CDR3 comprises 18 residues. Germline lookup yields CDR1 SGHNT and CDR2 YENEEA.

The rearrangement joins TRBV29-1 to TRBJ1-4; D possibly corresponds to TRBD1 (6 bases). The CDR3 runs to 15 residues. Germline lookup yields CDR1 SQVTM and CDR2 ANQGSEA. The V and J ends lost 4 bases and 0 bases respectively, with 12 bases between them. For the CDR3, the DNA is TGCAGCGTTGGAAGGGGGGGTGCAACTAATGAAAAACTGTTTTTT. Protein product: CSVGRGGATNEKLFF.

The chain is built from TRBV7-2 and TRBJ2-1; TRBD2 matches at 9 bases. The germline CDR1 and CDR2 sequences are SGHTA and FQGNSA. The CDR3 covers 16 residues. V was pared by 5 bases and J by 4 bases, with 9 bases of the junction left unmatched. CDR3 residues: CASSGRGSGGYNEQFF. As DNA, the CDR3 is TGTGCCAGCAGCGGACGGGGTAGCGGGGGATACAATGAGCAGTTCTTC.

The gene calls are TRBV9 and TRBJ2-3; tentative D call: TRBD1 (6 bases). V shed 7 bases and J shed 5 bases, with 17 bases lying between them. The CDR3 is 14 amino acids. CDR1 SGDLS and CDR2 YYNGEE come from the germline V gene. CDR3 DNA: TGTGCCAGCGGAAGGGGGACCTCGGGAGATACGCAGTATTTT. Translated: CASGRGTSGDTQYF.

The chain employs TRBV12-2 and TRBJ1-5. TRBV12-2 is classified as a pseudogene. There are 20 residues in the CDR3. In DNA form, the CDR3 reads TGTGCAAGTCGCTTGGGAGGGGGTTGGAGGAGGTTGTGTAGCAATCAGCCCCAGCATTTT. As protein: CASRLGGGWRRLCSNQPQHF.